The clone carrying this T cell receptor (beta chain) was seen many times. Its antigen remains unknown. This entry belongs to a study of Graves' ophthalmopathy and Graves' hyperthyroidism. Study at large: Peripheral blood (taken before any treatment) was collected at initial diagnosis.

Germline V CDR1 and CDR2: SGHVS, FNYEAQ. CDR3 size: 14 residues. The V end lost 5 bases, the J end lost 11 bases, and 16 bases lay between the germline ends. The sequenced template was RNA, covering the TCR beta CDR3 region. HTBI primers served in a first-round RT-PCR, which a second-round multiplex PCR followed. TCRdb ran MiXCR on the multiplex PCR reads and lists one entry per CDR3 protein. The sample holds some 250,000 distinct CDR3 sequences, 45% to 55% seen once. General study findings and limits: Ophthalmopathy progression was predicted with around 71% sensitivity and approximately 72% specificity.

Sequenced: peripheral blood. The source of this sequence is an adult man with Graves' ophthalmopathy. The genes are TRBV7-6 and TRBJ1-6, with D tentatively TRBD1 (6 bases). The CDR3 loop is CASSLEQGGTPLHF. CDR3 in DNA: TGTGCCAGCAGCCTGGAACAGGGTGGGACACCCCTCCACTTT.